Below, 32 T cell receptor beta chains from the same sample are listed, as sequenced in a study of spatial heterogeneity in lung cancer. TCRdb re-called the 5' RACE reads through MiXCR, storing one row per CDR3 protein. The data show around 110,000 distinct CDR3 sequences, about 12% seen once. The sample's time point: blood at routine non-recurrence follow-up after resection. The authors sequenced whole RNA from tumor, nontumor lung or frozen PBMC without sorting. The sample was PBMCs, taken at follow-up. All receptors come from a male donor with early-stage non-small cell lung cancer.

The CDR3 nucleotides read TGTGCCAGCAGTTTTGGAGTTAGGGGCACCGGGGAGCTGTTTTTT. It is translated as CASSFGVRGTGELFF. The rearrangement joins TRBV28 to TRBJ2-2; possible D gene TRBD1, 5 bases. This CDR3 has 15 residues. The V gene lost 3 bases and the J gene lost 4 bases, with 12 bases spanning the gap. The germline gives CDR1 MDHEN, CDR2 SYDVKM.

This clonotype appeared many times. The V call is TRBV12-3 or TRBV12-4, the J call TRBJ1-5; tentatively, D is TRBD1 (6 bases). Trimming took off 6 bases at V and 10 bases at J, with 19 bases between the two ends. The CDR3 has 14 amino acids. CDR3 DNA sequence: TGTGCCAGCAGCCTTCGACAGGAGGGTCGCCCCCAGCATTTT. Translated, it gives CASSLRQEGRPQHF.

This clonotype has just a few counts. The chain carries TRBV27 and TRBJ1-5; the D gene is possibly TRBD1 (6 bases). Germline CDR1 and CDR2: MNHEY and SMNVEV (reference sequence). V was shortened by 2 bases and J by 0 bases, with 17 bases between the two germline ends. The CDR3 extends over 18 amino acids. Here the CDR3 reads CASSLNGGRGYSNQPQHF. CDR3 coding DNA: TGTGCCAGCAGTTTAAATGGGGGCAGGGGATATAGCAATCAGCCCCAGCATTTT.

Many counts were recorded for this clonotype. The chain employs TRBV20-1 and TRBJ1-4; D may be TRBD1 (6 bases). Germline CDR1 and CDR2: DFQATT and SNEGSKA (reference sequence). The CDR3 has 15 amino acids. Trimming removed 4 bases at V and 7 bases at J, with 19 bases between. CDR3: CSAKEQGTRREKLFF. CDR3 in DNA: TGCAGTGCTAAAGAACAGGGTACGAGGCGTGAAAAACTGTTTTTT.

The genes are TRBV5-1 and TRBJ1-1, with D possibly being TRBD1 (6 bases). The ends were cut back, 0 bases at V and 0 bases at J, with 12 bases in the middle. The CDR3 spans 16 residues. Germline V CDR1 and CDR2: SGHRS, YFSETQ. CDR3 residues: CASSLDRDTLNTEAFF. The CDR3 region has the DNA TGCGCCAGCAGCTTGGACAGGGACACCCTGAACACTGAAGCTTTCTTT.

The rearrangement links TRBV28 to TRBJ2-1; D possibly corresponds to TRBD1 (6 bases). The CDR3 is 13 residues long. V lost 2 bases and J lost 8, with 10 bases in between. In germline, CDR1 is MDHEN, CDR2 SYDVKM. This CDR3 reads CASSLSRGYEQFF. The CDR3 nucleotides are TGTGCCAGCAGTTTAAGCAGGGGCTATGAGCAGTTCTTC.

The chain combines TRBV20-1 with TRBJ1-3, with D possibly being TRBD1 (6 bases). This CDR3 region has 15 residues. Germline V CDR1 and CDR2: DFQATT, SNEGSKA (reference sequence). V was trimmed by 4 bases and J by 0 bases, leaving 13 bases between them. CDR3 protein: CSATTGYPSGNTIYF. CDR3 bases: TGCAGTGCTACAACAGGGTACCCCTCTGGAAACACCATATATTTT.

This rearrangement joins TRBV11-1 to TRBJ1-2, with D hard to call. V was shortened by 1 base and J by 4 bases, with 13 bases between the two germline ends. The CDR3 spans 15 residues. Germline V gene data show CDR1 as SGHAT and CDR2 as FQDESV (reference sequence). For the CDR3, the DNA is TGTGCCAGCAGCTTAGGTAGCAGCTCTCTCTATGGCTACACCTTC. Amino acids: CASSLGSSSLYGYTF.

This clonotype was found many times. The chain uses TRBV29-1 and TRBJ1-2, with no clear D. Germline V gives CDR1 SQVTM, CDR2 ANQGSEA. Trimming cost V 6 bases and J 4 bases, with 15 bases left between them. This CDR3 has 13 residues. The CDR3 here is CSVAEENRYGYTF. In nucleotides, the CDR3 is TGCAGCGTCGCTGAGGAAAACCGCTATGGCTACACCTTC.

Only a few counts were recorded for this clonotype. The CDR3 sequence is CASTEIQGAGYGYTF. As DNA, the CDR3 is TGTGCCAGCACGGAGATTCAGGGGGCTGGATATGGCTACACCTTC. The chain joins TRBV18 to TRBJ1-2; TRBD1 aligns across 8 bases. CDR1 is KGHSH and CDR2 is LQKENI in the germline V gene. With V trimmed by 8 bases and J by 5 bases, 13 bases remained unmatched. The CDR3 contains 15 residues. Looking up the rest from reference TRBV18 and TRBJ1-2 gives the full variable domain: NAGVMQNPRHLVRRRGQEARLRCSPMKGHSHVYWYRQLPEEGLKFMVYLQKENIIDESGMPKERFSAEFPKEGPSILRIQQVVRGDSAAYFCASTEIQGAGYGYTFGSGTRLTVV.

This clonotype was detected ten times or more. This chain uses TRBV10-3 with TRBJ1-3; D not certain. V was clipped by 0 bases and J by 3 bases, with 3 bases between them. The CDR3 is made up of 13 amino acids. The germline CDR1 and CDR2 sequences are ENHRY and SYGVKD. CDR3 protein: CAISESYGNTIYF. The CDR3 bases are TGTGCCATCAGTGAGTCGTATGGAAACACCATATATTTT.

In this sample, this clonotype turned up many times. This chain connects TRBV12-3 or TRBV12-4 to TRBJ2-7; D is possibly TRBD2 (6 bases). The V and J ends lost 7 bases and 7 bases respectively, with 11 bases between them. The CDR3 length is 11 residues. CDR3 protein: CASTRGREQYF. Here the CDR3 DNA reads TGTGCCAGCACTCGGGGGAGGGAGCAGTACTTC.

This clonotype was seen only a few times. The gene calls are TRBV6-6 and TRBJ2-1, with D perhaps matching TRBD2 (5 bases). In germline, CDR1 is MNHNY, CDR2 SVGAGI (reference sequence). This CDR3 region has 15 residues. The ends were cut back, 6 bases at V and 0 bases at J, with 12 bases in the middle. The CDR3 region has the DNA TGTGCCAGCAGCCCCCTAGGGAGCTCCTACAATGAGCAGTTCTTC. Its protein product is CASSPLGSSYNEQFF.

This clonotype was observed at least ten times. The chain is built from TRBV11-2 and TRBJ1-4, with no clear D. The germline V and J ends were trimmed by 0 bases and 5 bases, with 13 bases remaining between them. The CDR3 has 16 amino acids. Per germline, CDR1 SGHAT and CDR2 FQNNGV. The CDR3, as DNA: TGTGCCAGCAGCTTAGAGAAACAGAGACCAAATGAAAAACTGTTTTTT. Protein: CASSLEKQRPNEKLFF.

This clonotype has a handful of counts. The V call is TRBV28, the J call TRBJ1-2; maybe TRBD1 (5 bases). Germline V gives CDR1 MDHEN, CDR2 SYDVKM. V lost 3 bases, J lost 5 bases, and 10 bases lay in between. This CDR3 has 13 amino acids. The DNA for the CDR3 is TGTGCCAGCAGTTTTGGGGACGGGTATGGCTACACCTTC. It is translated as CASSFGDGYGYTF.

This clonotype was picked up many times. The chain is built from TRBV20-1 and TRBJ2-1; 10 nucleotides match TRBD2. V was clipped by 4 bases and J by 4 bases; unmatched bases: 4. The CDR3 contains 14 residues. Germline assignment: CDR1 DFQATT and CDR2 SNEGSKA (reference sequence). CDR3 coding DNA: TGCAGTGCTATGAGGACTAGCGGATACAATGAGCAGTTCTTC. It specifies CSAMRTSGYNEQFF.

V gene TRBV5-1 combines with J gene TRBJ2-3; TRBD2 aligns across 15 bases. Germline CDR1 is SGHRS and CDR2 is YFSETQ. J gave up 7 bases and V 4 bases, and 10 bases lay outside the gene matches. CDR3 size: 17 residues. CDR3 DNA sequence: TGCGCCAGCAGCCTCTGGACTAGCGGGGGGGTTCGACATACGCAGTATTTT. Amino acids: CASSLWTSGGVRHTQYF.

This clonotype was counted at least ten times. This rearrangement joins TRBV4-3 to TRBJ2-1; D unclear. Trimming left V 0 bases short and J 6 bases short, with 9 bases between. The CDR3 covers 14 residues. Germline V lookup: CDR1 LGHNA, CDR2 YSLEER. The CDR3 DNA reads TGCGCCAGCAGCCAAGATCGGAACTCCAATGAGCAGTTCTTC. Protein sequence: CASSQDRNSNEQFF.

This clonotype was picked up a small number of times. The genes are TRBV18 and TRBJ2-1; maybe TRBD1 (6 bases). Trimming removed 2 bases from V and 7 bases from J, with 9 bases in between. Germline assignment: CDR1 KGHSH and CDR2 LQKENI. The CDR3 covers 13 residues. CDR3 residues: CASSPIQGNEQFF. The CDR3, as DNA: TGTGCCAGCTCACCAATTCAGGGGAATGAGCAGTTCTTC.

This clonotype has just a few counts. The chain combines TRBV20-1 with TRBJ2-7; no clear D. Trimming left V 1 base short and J 1 base short, with 11 bases between. This CDR3 comprises 14 residues. Germline values: CDR1 DFQATT, CDR2 SNEGSKA (reference sequence). The CDR3 protein is CSARGDSLSYEQYF. The CDR3 coding sequence is TGCAGTGCTAGAGGAGACTCCTTATCCTACGAGCAGTACTTC.

This clonotype has a count of ten or more. The chain links TRBV10-2 to TRBJ2-5; D perhaps matches TRBD1 (6 bases). The length of the CDR3 is 14 residues. V was cut by 6 bases and J by 2 bases, with 13 bases left in between. The V gene's germline CDR1 is WSHSY and CDR2 SAAADI. This CDR3 is CASSNRVSQETQYF. The CDR3 DNA is TGCGCCAGCAGCAACAGGGTTTCACAAGAGACCCAGTACTTC.

This clonotype was counted between two and nine times. CDR3 DNA: TGTGCCATCAAGGGTTTAAGCACAGATACGCAGTATTTT. Its protein is CAIKGLSTDTQYF. The V call is TRBV10-3, the J call TRBJ2-3, with D uncertain. The CDR3 sequence is 13 residues long. CDR1 ENHRY and CDR2 SYGVKD come from the germline V gene. Between the trimmed V and J ends, which lost 7 bases and 0 bases, there was a span of 8 bases.

The chain joins TRBV7-9 to TRBJ2-5; tentative D call: TRBD2 (6 bases). Germline V lookup: CDR1 SEHNR, CDR2 FQNEAQ (reference sequence). Trimming shortened V by 1 base and J by 4 bases, and 13 bases separated the two germline ends. The CDR3 sequence is 15 residues long. The CDR3 reads CASSLVPSASETQYF. CDR3 nucleotide sequence: TGTGCCAGCAGCTTAGTTCCTAGCGCATCAGAGACCCAGTACTTC.

V and J are TRBV7-2 and TRBJ2-3, with D possibly being TRBD1 (6 bases). Trimming cost V 3 bases and J 2 bases, with 9 bases left between them. Per germline, CDR1 SGHTA and CDR2 FQGNSA. The CDR3 runs to 14 residues. CDR3 DNA sequence: TGTGCCAGCAGCTTTGACAGGTTCACAGATACGCAGTATTTT. Encoded protein: CASSFDRFTDTQYF. Drawing the rest from reference TRBV7-2 and TRBJ2-3, the complete variable domain is GAGVSQSPSNKVTEKGKDVELRCDPISGHTALYWYRQSLGQGLEFLIYFQGNSAPDKSGLPSDRFSAERTGGSVSTLTIQRTQQEDSAVYLCASSFDRFTDTQYFGPGTRLTVL.

In its sample, this clonotype was seen many times. The chain has TRBV5-1 and TRBJ2-1; 7 bases line up with TRBD1. Germline V gives CDR1 SGHRS, CDR2 YFSETQ. With V trimmed by 7 bases and J by 1 base, 5 bases remained unmatched. The CDR3 loop spans 14 amino acids. The CDR3 DNA follows: TGCGCCAGCGCCCGGGACAGTTCCTACAATGAGCAGTTCTTC. As protein: CASARDSSYNEQFF.

This clonotype has at least ten counts. The chain employs TRBV28 and TRBJ1-5, with 7 bases lining up with TRBD1. CDR1 MDHEN and CDR2 SYDVKM come from the germline V gene. There are 15 residues in the CDR3. The trim removed 4 bases at V and 0 bases at J, leaving 3 bases unmatched. The CDR3 nucleotides are TGTGCCAGCAGTTCGGGACAGAATAGCAATCAGCCCCAGCATTTT. Translated, it gives CASSSGQNSNQPQHF.

This clonotype was counted at least ten times. This sequence joins TRBV7-8 and TRBJ1-1; D remains unclear. Trimming took off 1 base at V and 8 bases at J, with 8 bases between the two ends. The CDR3 totals 12 residues. CDR1 and CDR2 from the germline V gene are SGHVS and FQNEAQ. The CDR3 sequence: CASSLGMLEAFF. The DNA for the CDR3 is TGTGCCAGCAGCTTAGGAATGTTGGAAGCTTTCTTT.

This clonotype came up a few times. The chain is built from TRBV9 and TRBJ2-5, with 7 bases aligning to TRBD1. CDR1 SGDLS and CDR2 YYNGEE come from the germline V gene. The J segment lost 4 bases and the V segment lost 3 bases, leaving 9 bases of the junction unmatched. The CDR3 loop spans 15 amino acids. Written as DNA, the CDR3 is TGTGCCAGCAGCGGCACAGGGGAGATAGGAGAGACCCAGTACTTC. Its translation is CASSGTGEIGETQYF.

This clonotype was recorded a few times. The J gene is TRBJ1-2, the V gene TRBV4-3; D is undetermined. Germline V CDR1 and CDR2: LGHNA, YSLEER. CDR3 length equals 14 residues. The V and J ends lost 3 bases and 3 bases respectively, with 11 bases between them. CDR3 sequence: CASSQGKGDYGYTF. CDR3 nucleotides: TGCGCCAGCAGCCAGGGAAAGGGAGACTATGGCTACACCTTC.

This clonotype has a count of ten or more. The chain is built from TRBV15 and TRBJ2-7; perhaps TRBD1 as D (6 bases). This CDR3 is 15 amino acids long. The V gene's germline CDR1 is LNHNV and CDR2 YYDKDF (reference sequence). Trimming shortened V by 0 bases and J by 3 bases, and 12 bases separated the two germline ends. CDR3 residues: CATSREVLGGYEQYF. CDR3 bases: TGTGCCACCAGCAGAGAAGTCCTAGGGGGCTACGAGCAGTACTTC.

The gene calls are TRBV5-1 and TRBJ1-4; 10 nucleotides line up with TRBD1. With V trimmed by 4 bases and J by 0 bases, 9 bases remained unmatched. The CDR3 runs 18 residues. Germline V lookup: CDR1 SGHRS, CDR2 YFSETQ. CDR3 in DNA: TGCGCCAGCAGCCGCGGGACAGGGGCCATTGCAACTAATGAAAAACTGTTTTTT. It yields the protein CASSRGTGAIATNEKLFF. The whole variable domain, filled in from reference TRBV5-1 and TRBJ1-4, reads KAGVTQTPRYLIKTRGQQVTLSCSPISGHRSVSWYQQTPGQGLQFLFEYFSETQRNKGNFPGRFSGRQFSNSRSEMNVSTLELGDSALYLCASSRGTGAIATNEKLFFGSGTQLSVL.

This clonotype has only a few counts. The chain joins TRBV20-1 to TRBJ2-7, with 11 nucleotides matching TRBD1. In germline, CDR1 is DFQATT, CDR2 SNEGSKA (reference sequence). The length of the CDR3 is 11 residues. CDR3 DNA sequence: TGCTCGGGACAGGGGGACTACGAGCAGTACTTC. Its translation is CSGQGDYEQYF.